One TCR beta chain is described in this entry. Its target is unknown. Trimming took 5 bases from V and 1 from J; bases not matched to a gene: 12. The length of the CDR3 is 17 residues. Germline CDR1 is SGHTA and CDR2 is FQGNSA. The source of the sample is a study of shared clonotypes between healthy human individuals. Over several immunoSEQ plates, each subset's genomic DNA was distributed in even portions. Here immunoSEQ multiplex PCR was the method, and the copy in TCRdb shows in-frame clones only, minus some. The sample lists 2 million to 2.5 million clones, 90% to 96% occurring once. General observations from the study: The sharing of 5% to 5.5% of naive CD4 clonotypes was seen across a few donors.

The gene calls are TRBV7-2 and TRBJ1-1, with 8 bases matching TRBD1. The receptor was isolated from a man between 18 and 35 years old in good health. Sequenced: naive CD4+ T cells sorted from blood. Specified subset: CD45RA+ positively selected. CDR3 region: CASSKPKFGTGNTEAFF. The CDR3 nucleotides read TGTGCCAGCAGCAAACCCAAGTTTGGGACAGGGAACACTGAAGCTTTCTTT.